A selection of T cell receptor beta chains follows, all from one sample in a study of Ad26.COV2.S vaccination and SARS-CoV-2 variants. Repertoires were generated with immunoSEQ multiplex PCR, while TCRdb's copy carries only in-frame clones and drops some. Among around 300,000 clones listed, 88% were seen once. Here the sequenced sample was peripheral blood, taken in a trial of Ad26.COV2.S vaccine versus placebo. These TCRs come from a person aged 18-60 years who received the Ad26.COV2.S COVID-19 vaccine or a placebo. CDR3s include the opening cysteine and the closing phenylalanine or tryptophan. The D gene is left open where the match is weak. Clone sizes are given selectively: once, few, many, or a class where the clone is expanded.

size: NA; J: TRBJ1-2; V: TRBV2; D: TRBD1; length: 14; CDR3: CASSEQGAHYGYTF; DNA: TGTGCCAGCAGTGAACAGGGGGCACACTATGGCTACACCTTC
size: NA; J: TRBJ2-2; V: TRBV11-3; D: NA; length: 15; CDR3: CASSSSAGYGGELFF; DNA: TGTGCCAGCAGCAGTTCCGCAGGGTACGGCGGGGAGCTGTTTTTT
size: NA; J: TRBJ1-5; V: TRBV4-2; D: TRBD1; length: 15; CDR3: CASSQGGQGGQPQHF; DNA: TGTGCCAGCAGCCAAGGGGGACAGGGGGGGCAGCCCCAGCATTTT
size: NA; J: TRBJ2-7; V: TRBV9; D: TRBD2; length: 14; CDR3: CASSVGGSTYEQYF; DNA: TGTGCCAGCAGCGTGGGCGGGAGTACCTACGAGCAGTACTTC
size: NA; J: TRBJ1-1; V: TRBV9; D: NA; length: 15; CDR3: CASSVNGRVNTEAFF; DNA: TGTGCCAGCAGCGTAAACGGGAGAGTGAACACTGAAGCTTTCTTT
size: few; J: TRBJ1-1; V: TRBV19; D: TRBD1; length: 13; CDR3: CATGTARNTEAFF; DNA: TGTGCCACAGGGACAGCAAGGAACACTGAAGCTTTCTTT
size: NA; J: TRBJ2-1; V: TRBV7-2; D: NA; length: 14; CDR3: CASSLMRSYNEQFF; DNA: TGTGCCAGCAGCTTAATGCGCTCCTACAATGAGCAGTTCTTC
size: NA; J: TRBJ2-2; V: TRBV4-1; D: NA; length: 15; CDR3: CASSQEAQGGGELFF; DNA: TGCGCCAGCAGCCAAGAAGCCCAGGGTGGCGGGGAGCTGTTTTTT
size: NA; J: TRBJ2-3; V: TRBV5-1; D: TRBD1; length: 16; CDR3: CASSWTTTGGIDTQYF; DNA: TGCGCCAGCAGCTGGACCACGACAGGGGGCATAGATACGCAGTATTTT
size: NA; J: TRBJ2-1; V: TRBV6-1; D: NA; length: 15; CDR3: CASSEARGPAGEQFF; DNA: TGTGCCAGCAGTGAAGCGCGAGGCCCGGCCGGCGAGCAGTTCTTC
size: NA; J: TRBJ2-7; V: TRBV2; D: TRBD2; length: 15; CDR3: CASRLLAGASQEQYF; DNA: TGTGCCAGCAGATTACTAGCGGGAGCCAGTCAAGAGCAGTACTTC
size: NA; J: TRBJ2-5; V: TRBV15; D: NA; length: 15; CDR3: CATSRAQPGSGTQYF; DNA: TGTGCCACCAGCAGAGCCCAACCGGGATCCGGGACCCAGTACTTC
size: NA; J: TRBJ1-5; V: TRBV27; D: TRBD1; length: 18; CDR3: CASSFWEGQPFSNQPQHF; DNA: TGTGCCAGCAGTTTCTGGGAGGGACAGCCCTTTAGCAATCAGCCCCAGCATTTT
size: NA; J: TRBJ2-5; V: TRBV7-9; D: NA; length: 15; CDR3: CASSPRGASEETQYF; DNA: TGTGCCAGCAGCCCACGGGGGGCCTCCGAAGAGACCCAGTACTTC
size: NA; J: TRBJ2-3; V: TRBV30; D: TRBD2; length: 12; CDR3: CAWSLGTSSQYF; DNA: TGTGCCTGGAGCCTCGGGACTAGCTCACAATATTTT
size: NA; J: TRBJ1-1; V: TRBV7-2; D: NA; length: 14; CDR3: CASSFYGVNTEAFF; DNA: TGTGCCAGCAGCTTTTACGGCGTGAACACTGAAGCTTTCTTT
size: NA; J: TRBJ1-5; V: TRBV6-2/TRBV6-3; D: TRBD1; length: 15; CDR3: CASSNGQANYQPQHF; DNA: TGTGCCAGCAGTAATGGACAGGCGAATTATCAGCCCCAGCATTTT
size: NA; J: TRBJ2-3; V: TRBV27; D: TRBD1; length: 16; CDR3: CASSLSGTGITDTQYF; DNA: TGTGCCAGCAGTTTATCGGGGACAGGGATCACAGATACGCAGTATTTT
size: NA; J: TRBJ1-1; V: TRBV29-1; D: NA; length: 13; CDR3: CSVEGAGGTEAFF; DNA: TGCAGCGTTGAAGGCGCAGGCGGCACTGAAGCTTTCTTT
size: few; J: TRBJ2-7; V: TRBV7-2; D: NA; length: 16; CDR3: CASSPAGGRRAYEQYF; DNA: TGTGCCAGCAGCCCCGCCGGGGGACGGAGAGCCTACGAGCAGTACTTC
size: NA; J: TRBJ2-1; V: TRBV27; D: TRBD2; length: 16; CDR3: CASSPRGASGSGEQFF; DNA: TGTGCCAGCAGTCCCCGTGGCGCTAGCGGGAGTGGTGAGCAGTTCTTC
size: NA; J: TRBJ1-6; V: TRBV3-1/TRBV3-2; D: NA; length: 14; CDR3: CASSFIHHNSPLHF; DNA: TGTGCCAGCAGTTTCATACATCATAATTCACCCCTCCACTTT
size: NA; J: TRBJ1-5; V: TRBV3-1/TRBV3-2; D: TRBD1; length: 16; CDR3: CASSHGQGALGQPQHF; DNA: TGTGCCAGCAGCCACGGGCAGGGGGCCCTCGGACAGCCCCAGCATTTT
size: NA; J: TRBJ1-3; V: TRBV10-3; D: NA; length: 13; CDR3: CAIQGLSGNTIYF; DNA: TGTGCCATCCAAGGACTCTCTGGAAACACCATATATTTT
size: NA; J: TRBJ2-5; V: TRBV29-1; D: NA; length: 12; CDR3: CSVQGGRETQYF; DNA: TGCAGCGTCCAGGGGGGGCGGGAGACCCAGTACTTC
size: NA; J: TRBJ2-3; V: TRBV9; D: NA; length: 14; CDR3: CASSVEGRTDTQYF; DNA: TGTGCCAGCAGCGTAGAAGGGCGGACAGATACGCAGTATTTT
size: NA; J: TRBJ2-5; V: TRBV6-2/TRBV6-3; D: NA; length: 13; CDR3: CASSYGRQETQYF; DNA: TGTGCCAGCAGTTACGGACGGCAAGAGACCCAGTACTTC
size: NA; J: TRBJ1-1; V: TRBV7-9; D: NA; length: 13; CDR3: CASSFRTNTEAFF; DNA: TGTGCCAGCAGCTTCCGTACGAACACTGAAGCTTTCTTT
size: once; J: TRBJ2-1; V: TRBV9; D: TRBD2; length: 14; CDR3: CASSEHGTSFEQFF; DNA: TGTGCCAGCAGCGAACATGGGACTAGCTTTGAGCAGTTCTTC
size: NA; J: TRBJ2-5; V: TRBV19; D: NA; length: 14; CDR3: CASSTTGIRETQYF; DNA: TGTGCCAGTAGTACCACAGGGATACGAGAGACCCAGTACTTC
size: NA; J: TRBJ1-5; V: TRBV18; D: TRBD1; length: 17; CDR3: CASSPLGQGISNQPQHF; DNA: TGTGCCAGCTCACCGCTGGGACAGGGGATTAGCAATCAGCCCCAGCATTTT
size: NA; J: TRBJ1-6; V: TRBV30; D: NA; length: 14; CDR3: CAWSVAGYNSPLHF; DNA: TGTGCCTGGAGTGTAGCGGGATATAATTCACCCCTCCACTTT
size: NA; J: TRBJ2-1; V: TRBV28; D: TRBD2; length: 18; CDR3: CASSRVRLAGGPSNEQFF; DNA: TGTGCCAGCAGTCGAGTCCGACTAGCGGGAGGGCCCAGTAATGAGCAGTTCTTC
size: NA; J: TRBJ1-1; V: TRBV7-9; D: NA; length: 17; CDR3: CASSPRQWETKNTEAFF; DNA: TGTGCCAGCAGCCCTCGACAGTGGGAGACGAAGAACACTGAAGCTTTCTTT
size: NA; J: TRBJ1-2; V: TRBV28; D: TRBD1; length: 13; CDR3: CASSYGDSYGYTF; DNA: TGTGCCAGCAGTTATGGGGACAGCTATGGCTACACCTTC
size: NA; J: TRBJ2-3; V: TRBV12-3/TRBV12-4; D: NA; length: 12; CDR3: CASSSLTGTQYF; DNA: TGTGCCAGCAGTTCGTTAACGGGTACGCAGTATTTT